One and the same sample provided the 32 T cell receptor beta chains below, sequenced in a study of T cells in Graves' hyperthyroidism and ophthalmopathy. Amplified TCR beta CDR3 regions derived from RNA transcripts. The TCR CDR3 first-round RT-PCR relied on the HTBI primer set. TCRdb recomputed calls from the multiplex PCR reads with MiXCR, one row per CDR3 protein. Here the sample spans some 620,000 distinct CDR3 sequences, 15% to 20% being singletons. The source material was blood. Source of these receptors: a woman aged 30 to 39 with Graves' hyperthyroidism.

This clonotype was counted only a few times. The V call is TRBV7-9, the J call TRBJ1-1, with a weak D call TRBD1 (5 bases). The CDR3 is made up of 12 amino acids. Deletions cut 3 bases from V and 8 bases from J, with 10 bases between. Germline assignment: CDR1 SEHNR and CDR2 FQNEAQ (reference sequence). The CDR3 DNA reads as TGTGCCAGCAGCTTGACAGTAACCGAAGCTTTCTTT. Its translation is CASSLTVTEAFF.

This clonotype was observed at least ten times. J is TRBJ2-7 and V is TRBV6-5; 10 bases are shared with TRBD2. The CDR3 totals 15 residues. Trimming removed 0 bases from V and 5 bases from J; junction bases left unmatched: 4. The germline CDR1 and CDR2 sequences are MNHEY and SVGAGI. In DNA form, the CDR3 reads TGTGCCAGCAGTTACTCGCGTCTAGCGGGAGACGAGCAGTACTTC. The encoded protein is CASSYSRLAGDEQYF.

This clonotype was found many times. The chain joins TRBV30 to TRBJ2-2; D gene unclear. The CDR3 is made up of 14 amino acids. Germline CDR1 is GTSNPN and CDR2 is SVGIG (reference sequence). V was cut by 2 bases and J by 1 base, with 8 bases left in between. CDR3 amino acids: CAWSQVVNTGELFF. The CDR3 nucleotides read TGTGCCTGGAGTCAGGTGGTGAACACCGGGGAGCTGTTTTTT.

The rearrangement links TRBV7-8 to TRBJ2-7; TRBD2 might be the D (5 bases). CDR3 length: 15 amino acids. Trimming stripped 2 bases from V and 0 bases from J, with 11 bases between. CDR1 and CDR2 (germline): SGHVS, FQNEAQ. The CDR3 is CASSLYVANSYEQYF. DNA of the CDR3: TGTGCCAGCAGCTTATACGTAGCGAACTCCTACGAGCAGTACTTC.

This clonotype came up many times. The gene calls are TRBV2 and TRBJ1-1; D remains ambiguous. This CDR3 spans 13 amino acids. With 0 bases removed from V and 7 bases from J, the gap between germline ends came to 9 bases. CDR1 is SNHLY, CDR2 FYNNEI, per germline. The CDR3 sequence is CASSEALYIEAFF. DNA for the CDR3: TGTGCCAGCAGTGAAGCGCTGTATATTGAAGCTTTCTTT.

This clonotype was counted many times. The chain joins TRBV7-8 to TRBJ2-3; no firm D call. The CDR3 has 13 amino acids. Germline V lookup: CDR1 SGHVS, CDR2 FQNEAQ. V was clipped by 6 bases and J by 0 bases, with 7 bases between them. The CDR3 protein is CASRPGSTDTQYF. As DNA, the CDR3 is TGTGCCAGCAGACCCGGTAGCACAGATACGCAGTATTTT. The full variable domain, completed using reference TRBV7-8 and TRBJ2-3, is GAGVSQSPRYKVAKRGQDVALRCDPISGHVSLFWYQQALGQGPEFLTYFQNEAQLDKSGLPSDRFFAERPEGSVSTLKIQRTQQEDSAVYLCASRPGSTDTQYFGPGTRLTVL.

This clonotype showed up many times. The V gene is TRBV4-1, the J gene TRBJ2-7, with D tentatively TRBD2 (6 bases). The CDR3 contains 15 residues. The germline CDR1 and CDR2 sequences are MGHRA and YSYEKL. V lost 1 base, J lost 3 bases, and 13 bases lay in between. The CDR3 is CASSQGNLEGYEQYF. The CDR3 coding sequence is TGCGCCAGCAGCCAAGGGAATTTGGAGGGCTACGAGCAGTACTTC.

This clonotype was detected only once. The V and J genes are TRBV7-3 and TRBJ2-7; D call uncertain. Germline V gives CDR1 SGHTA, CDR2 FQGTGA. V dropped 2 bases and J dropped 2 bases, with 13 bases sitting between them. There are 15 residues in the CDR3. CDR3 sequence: CASSLSRVSAYEQYF. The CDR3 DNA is TGTGCCAGCAGCTTATCTAGGGTTTCGGCCTACGAGCAGTACTTC.

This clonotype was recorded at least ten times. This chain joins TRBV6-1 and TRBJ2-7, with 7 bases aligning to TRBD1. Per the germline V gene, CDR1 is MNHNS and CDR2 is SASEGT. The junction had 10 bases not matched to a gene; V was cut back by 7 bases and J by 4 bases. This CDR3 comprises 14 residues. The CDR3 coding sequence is TGTGCCAGCAATTACGCCCGGGACAGTTACGAGCAGTACTTC. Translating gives CASNYARDSYEQYF.

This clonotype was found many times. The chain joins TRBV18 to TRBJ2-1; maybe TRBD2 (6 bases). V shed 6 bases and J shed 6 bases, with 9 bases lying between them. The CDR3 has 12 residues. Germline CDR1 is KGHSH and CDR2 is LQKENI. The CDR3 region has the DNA TGTGCCAGCTCCATGGGGGGCAATGAGCAGTTCTTC. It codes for CASSMGGNEQFF.

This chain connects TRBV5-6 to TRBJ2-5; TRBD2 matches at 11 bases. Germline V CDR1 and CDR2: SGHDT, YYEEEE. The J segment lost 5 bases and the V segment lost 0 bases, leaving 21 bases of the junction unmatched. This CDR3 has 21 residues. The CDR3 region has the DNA TGTGCCAGCAGCTTGGCTTTTAGTTGGCCTAGCGGGAGGAGAGATAGGGAGACCCAGTACTTC. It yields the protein CASSLAFSWPSGRRDRETQYF.

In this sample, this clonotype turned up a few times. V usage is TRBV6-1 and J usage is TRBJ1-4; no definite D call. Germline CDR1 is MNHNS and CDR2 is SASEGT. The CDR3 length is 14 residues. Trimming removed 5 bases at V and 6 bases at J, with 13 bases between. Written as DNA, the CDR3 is TGTGCCAGCAGTTACGCGGGGAAGGATGAAAAACTGTTTTTT. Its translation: CASSYAGKDEKLFF.

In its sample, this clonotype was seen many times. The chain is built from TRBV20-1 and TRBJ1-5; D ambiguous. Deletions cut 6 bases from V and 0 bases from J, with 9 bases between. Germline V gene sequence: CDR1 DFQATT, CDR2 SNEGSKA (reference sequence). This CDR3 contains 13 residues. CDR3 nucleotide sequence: TGCAGTGCGGGCGTTCTTAGCAATCAGCCCCAGCATTTT. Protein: CSAGVLSNQPQHF.

This CDR3 is CASSLETSTGEQYF. The CDR3 DNA follows: TGTGCCAGCAGCTTGGAGACTAGCACGGGCGAGCAGTACTTC. The rearrangement joins TRBV5-5 to TRBJ2-7; 7 nucleotides match TRBD2. Trimming removed 0 bases from V and 6 bases from J; junction bases left unmatched: 6. The CDR3 is 14 amino acids. From germline, CDR1 is SGHKS and CDR2 YYEKEE (reference sequence).

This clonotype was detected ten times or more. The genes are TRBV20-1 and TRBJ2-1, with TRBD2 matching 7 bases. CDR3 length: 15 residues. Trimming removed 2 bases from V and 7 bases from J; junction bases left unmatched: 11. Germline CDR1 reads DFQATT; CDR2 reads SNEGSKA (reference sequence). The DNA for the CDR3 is TGCAGTGCTAGACCCGACGGGAGGATAGAGAATGAGCAGTTCTTC. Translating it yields CSARPDGRIENEQFF.

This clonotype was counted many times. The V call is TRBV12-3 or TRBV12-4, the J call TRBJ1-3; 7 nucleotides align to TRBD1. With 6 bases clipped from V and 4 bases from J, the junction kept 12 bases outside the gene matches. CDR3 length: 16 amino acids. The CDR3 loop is CASSPGFAGQGNTIYF. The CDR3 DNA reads TGTGCCAGCAGCCCAGGCTTCGCGGGACAGGGAAACACCATATATTTT.

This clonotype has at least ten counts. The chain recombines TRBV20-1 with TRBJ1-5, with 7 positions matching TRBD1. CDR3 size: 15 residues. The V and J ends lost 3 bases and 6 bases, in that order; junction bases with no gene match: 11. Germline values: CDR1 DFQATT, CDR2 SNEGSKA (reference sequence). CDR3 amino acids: CSASLVRGYGQPQHF. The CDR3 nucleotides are TGCAGTGCTAGCTTAGTCAGGGGGTATGGTCAGCCCCAGCATTTT.

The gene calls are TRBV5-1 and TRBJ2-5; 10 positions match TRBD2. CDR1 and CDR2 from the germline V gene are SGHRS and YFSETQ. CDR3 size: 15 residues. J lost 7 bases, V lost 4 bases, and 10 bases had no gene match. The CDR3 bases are TGCGCCAGCAGCACGCCGGGACTAGCGATGACGACCCAGTACTTC. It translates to CASSTPGLAMTTQYF.

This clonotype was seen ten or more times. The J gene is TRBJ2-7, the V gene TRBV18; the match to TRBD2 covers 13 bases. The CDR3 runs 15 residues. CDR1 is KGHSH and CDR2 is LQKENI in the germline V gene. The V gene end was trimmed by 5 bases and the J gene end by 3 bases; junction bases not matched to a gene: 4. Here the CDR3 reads CASSTGLAGIYEQYF. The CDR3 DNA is TGTGCCAGCTCAACGGGACTAGCGGGGATCTACGAGCAGTACTTC.

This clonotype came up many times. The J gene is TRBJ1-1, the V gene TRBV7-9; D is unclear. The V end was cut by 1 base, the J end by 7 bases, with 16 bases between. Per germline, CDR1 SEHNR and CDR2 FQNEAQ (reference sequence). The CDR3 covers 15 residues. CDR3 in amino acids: CASSLGRWKPFEAFF. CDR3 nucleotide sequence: TGTGCCAGCAGCTTAGGTAGATGGAAACCGTTTGAAGCTTTCTTT.

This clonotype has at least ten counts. This CDR3 is CASSEVRQNQPQHF. CDR3 nucleotides: TGTGCCAGCAGTGAAGTTCGGCAGAATCAGCCCCAGCATTTT. The genes are TRBV2 and TRBJ1-5; D gene unclear. Trimming pared 1 base from V and 4 bases from J, leaving 8 bases between. Germline CDR1 is SNHLY and CDR2 is FYNNEI. The CDR3 is made up of 14 amino acids.

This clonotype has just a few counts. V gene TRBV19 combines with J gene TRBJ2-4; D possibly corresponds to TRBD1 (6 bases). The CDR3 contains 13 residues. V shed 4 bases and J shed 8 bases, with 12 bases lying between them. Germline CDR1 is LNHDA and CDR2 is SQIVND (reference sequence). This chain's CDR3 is CASSTTGLDIQYF. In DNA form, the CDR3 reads TGTGCCAGTAGTACAACAGGGTTGGACATTCAGTACTTC.

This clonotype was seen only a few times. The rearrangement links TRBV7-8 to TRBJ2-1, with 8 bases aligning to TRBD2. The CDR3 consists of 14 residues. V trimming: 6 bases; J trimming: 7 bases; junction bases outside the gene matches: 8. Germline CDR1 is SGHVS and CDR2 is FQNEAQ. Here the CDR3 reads CASRTGTSSNEQFF. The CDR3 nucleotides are TGTGCCAGCAGAACCGGGACTAGTAGTAATGAGCAGTTCTTC.

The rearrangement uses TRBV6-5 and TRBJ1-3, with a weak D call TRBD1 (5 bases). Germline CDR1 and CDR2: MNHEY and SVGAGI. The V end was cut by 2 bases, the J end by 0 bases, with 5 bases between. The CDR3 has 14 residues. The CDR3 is CASSYGGSGNTIYF. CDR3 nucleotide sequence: TGTGCCAGCAGTTACGGGGGCTCTGGAAACACCATATATTTT.

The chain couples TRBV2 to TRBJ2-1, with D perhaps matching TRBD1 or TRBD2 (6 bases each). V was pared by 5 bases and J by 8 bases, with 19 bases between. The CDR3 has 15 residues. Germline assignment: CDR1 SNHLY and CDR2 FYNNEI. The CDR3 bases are TGTGCCAGCAGTTTAAGGACAGTGGGGGGCGATGAGCAGTTCTTC. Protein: CASSLRTVGGDEQFF.

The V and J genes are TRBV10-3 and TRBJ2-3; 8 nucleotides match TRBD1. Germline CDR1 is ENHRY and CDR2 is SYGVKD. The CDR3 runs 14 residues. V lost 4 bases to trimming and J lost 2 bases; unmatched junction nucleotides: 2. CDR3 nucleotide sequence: TGTGCCATCAGTGGGACAGGGATCACAGATACGCAGTATTTT. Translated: CAISGTGITDTQYF.

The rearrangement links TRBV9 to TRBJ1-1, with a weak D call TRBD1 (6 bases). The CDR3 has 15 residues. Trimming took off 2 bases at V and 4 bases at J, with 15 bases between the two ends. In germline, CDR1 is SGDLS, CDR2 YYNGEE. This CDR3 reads CASSVQLGGGTEAFF. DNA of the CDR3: TGTGCCAGCAGCGTCCAACTGGGGGGCGGCACTGAAGCTTTCTTT. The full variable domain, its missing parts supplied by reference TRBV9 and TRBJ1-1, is DSGVTQTPKHLITATGQRVTLRCSPRSGDLSVYWYQQSLDQGLQFLIQYYNGEERAKGNILERFSAQQFPDLHSELNLSSLELGDSALYFCASSVQLGGGTEAFFGQGTRLTVV.

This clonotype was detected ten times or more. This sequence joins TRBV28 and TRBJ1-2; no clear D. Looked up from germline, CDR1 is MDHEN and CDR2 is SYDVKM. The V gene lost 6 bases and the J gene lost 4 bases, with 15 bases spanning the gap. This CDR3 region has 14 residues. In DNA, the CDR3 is TGTGCCAGCAGCCCTCCGGCGAAACTCTATGGCTACACCTTC. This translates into CASSPPAKLYGYTF.

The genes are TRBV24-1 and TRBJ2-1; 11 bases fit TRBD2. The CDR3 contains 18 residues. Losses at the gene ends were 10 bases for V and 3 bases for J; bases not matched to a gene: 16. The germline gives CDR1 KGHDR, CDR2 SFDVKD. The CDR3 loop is CATSKPLAGGTNYNEQFF. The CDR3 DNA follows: TGTGCCACTAGTAAACCGCTAGCGGGAGGAACTAACTACAATGAGCAGTTCTTC.

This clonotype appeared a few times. In nucleotides, the CDR3 is TGTGCCTGGTCCCGGGTAGGGGTAAGAACAGATACGCAGTATTTT. Protein sequence: CAWSRVGVRTDTQYF. V gene TRBV30 combines with J gene TRBJ2-3, with TRBD1 as a possible D gene (5 bases). The length of the CDR3 is 15 residues. V was trimmed by 5 bases and J by 3 bases, leaving 18 bases between them. From germline, CDR1 is GTSNPN and CDR2 SVGIG (reference sequence).

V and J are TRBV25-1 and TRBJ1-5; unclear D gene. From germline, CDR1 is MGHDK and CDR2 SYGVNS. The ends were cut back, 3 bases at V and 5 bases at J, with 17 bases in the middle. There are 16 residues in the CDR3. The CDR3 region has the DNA TGTGCCAGCAGTGACTCCCTGTTTGACGGATATCAGCCCCAGCATTTT. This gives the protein CASSDSLFDGYQPQHF.

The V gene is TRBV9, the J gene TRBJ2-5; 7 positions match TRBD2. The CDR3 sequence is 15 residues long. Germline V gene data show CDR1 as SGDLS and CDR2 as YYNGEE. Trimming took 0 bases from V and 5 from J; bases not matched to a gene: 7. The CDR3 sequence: CASSVAEGGRETQYF. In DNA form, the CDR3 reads TGTGCCAGCAGCGTAGCGGAGGGAGGGCGGGAGACCCAGTACTTC.